This TCR beta chain emerged from a study of glioma-infiltrating T cells after dendritic cell vaccination. Looking at the study overall: Autologous tumor lysate-pulsed dendritic cell vaccination was given between the early 2000s and the early 2010s.

All glioblastoma patients lacked an isocitrate dehydrogenase mutation. This clone was detected a few times. Looked up from germline, CDR1 is MNHEY and CDR2 is SVGAGI. This CDR3 region has 13 residues. The V end was cut by 5 bases, the J end by 6 bases, with 11 bases between. Amplification used 60 V beta primers and 13 J beta primers. Data came from immunoSEQ multiplex PCR; TCRdb stores just in-frame clones and leaves some out. The sample consists of roughly 100,000 clones, roughly 81% of them appearing once. The clonotype comes from a human donor with glioblastoma. The material sequenced was blood, taken before dendritic cell vaccination. The V call is TRBV6-5, the J call TRBJ1-5; D is unclear. CDR3 in DNA: TGTGCCAGCAGTGACCGCGGTCTTCAGCCCCAGCATTTT. Amino acid sequence: CASSDRGLQPQHF.